The 3 T cell receptor beta chains below were found in one sample sequenced in a study of radiotherapy plus CTLA-4 blockade in lung cancer. The table came from immunoSEQ multiplex PCR; TCRdb's copy has only in-frame clones and leaves some out. The data show tens of thousands of clones, about 85% seen once. The material was peripheral blood, obtained from a patient treated with radiotherapy plus ipilimumab. Receptors originate from a human donor with non-small cell lung cancer who had a complete response to radiotherapy plus ipilimumab.

The gene calls are TRBV6-1 and TRBJ1-5, with TRBD1 matching over 12 bases. Looked up from germline, CDR1 is MNHNS and CDR2 is SASEGT. The CDR3 is 19 residues long. Unmatched junction bases numbered 13, after V lost 4 bases and J lost 3 bases. CDR3 DNA: TGTGCCAGCAGTGCCCGTCCCGGGACAGGGGGCGTTGTCAATCAGCCCCAGCATTTT. Translated, it gives CASSARPGTGGVVNQPQHF.

CDR3 sequence: CASSLGVGSSPLHF. For the CDR3, the DNA is TGCGCCAGCAGCTTAGGGGTCGGGAGTTCACCCCTCCACTTT. V is TRBV5-1 and J is TRBJ1-6, with D maybe TRBD1 (5 bases). V dropped 2 bases and J dropped 9 bases, with 12 bases sitting between them. This CDR3 is 14 amino acids long. Germline assignment: CDR1 SGHRS and CDR2 YFSETQ. Together with reference TRBV5-1 and TRBJ1-6, the CDR3 gives the full variable domain: KAGVTQTPRYLIKTRGQQVTLSCSPISGHRSVSWYQQTPGQGLQFLFEYFSETQRNKGNFPGRFSGRQFSNSRSEMNVSTLELGDSALYLCASSLGVGSSPLHFGNGTRLTVT.

This chain's CDR3 is CASSHTGASTNEKLFF. CDR3 DNA: TGCGCCAGCAGCCATACAGGGGCTTCAACTAATGAAAAACTGTTTTTT. This chain uses TRBV5-1 with TRBJ1-4; 7 nucleotides agree with TRBD1. This CDR3 is 16 amino acids long. Germline-derived CDR1 and CDR2 are SGHRS and YFSETQ. After removal of 4 bases from V and 0 bases from J, the junction contained 6 bases not matched to a gene.